This T cell receptor (beta chain) was retrieved from a study of naive and memory T cell subsets. Both TRBC1 and TRBC2 were covered by a beta constant-region primer of two equimolar oligonucleotides. Four rounds of PCR amplified the ligated cDNA using nested alpha and beta constant-region primers plus SP2. Via MiXCR, TCRdb re-called the UMI-ligation and nested PCR reads, giving one row per CDR3 protein. The data contain about 85,000 distinct CDR3 sequences, about 12% of them singletons. With regard to this clonotype: Its antigen is unidentified.

Study findings and constraints: In naive cells, over 95% of TCR sequences were seen only once.

This CDR3 has 12 residues. The germline V gene encodes CDR1 MDHEN and CDR2 SYDVKM. V was cut by 4 bases and J by 4 bases, with 8 bases left in between. The sequencing sample was made of central memory CD4+ T cells from blood. The rearrangement uses TRBV28 and TRBJ2-7, with TRBD2 as a possible D gene (5 bases). The sequence came from a human donor in good health. The CDR3 reads CASSSERYEQYF. The CDR3 DNA follows: TGTGCCAGCAGTTCCGAGCGGTACGAGCAGTACTTC.